The present entry profiles one T cell receptor (beta chain) with its context. Its antigen is undetermined. A second PCR, run for roughly 7 to 11 cycles, used a sample-barcoded 5' primer plus a J-beta primer mix. MiXCR, applied by TCRdb to the 5' RACE reads, yields one record per CDR3 protein. The sample holds about 930,000 distinct CDR3 sequences; approximately 32% are singletons and the top ten take around 9.6%. Between the trimmed V and J ends, which lost 3 bases and 1 base, there was a span of 14 bases. This CDR3 is 16 amino acids long. Germline loops: CDR1 SGDLS, CDR2 YYNGEE. This record comes from a study of blood T cells in healthy people across ages. Regarding the study as a whole: As naive T cell percentage varied, TCR beta diversity correlated strongly with it.

The sample also formed part of further work on T cells of mothers and their children. This second report adds: Three healthy Caucasian mothers, along with their six children, served as the donors. Related mother-child pairs showed slightly, non-significantly higher overlap than unrelated pairs.

The genes are TRBV9 and TRBJ2-1; TRBD2 might be the D (7 bases). The sequencing input was blood. This TCR was sampled from a woman between 40 and 50 years old in good health. DNA of the CDR3: TGTGCCAGCAGCGGGATGGAGGGGGGGTCCTACAATGAGCAGTTCTTC. Translation: CASSGMEGGSYNEQFF.